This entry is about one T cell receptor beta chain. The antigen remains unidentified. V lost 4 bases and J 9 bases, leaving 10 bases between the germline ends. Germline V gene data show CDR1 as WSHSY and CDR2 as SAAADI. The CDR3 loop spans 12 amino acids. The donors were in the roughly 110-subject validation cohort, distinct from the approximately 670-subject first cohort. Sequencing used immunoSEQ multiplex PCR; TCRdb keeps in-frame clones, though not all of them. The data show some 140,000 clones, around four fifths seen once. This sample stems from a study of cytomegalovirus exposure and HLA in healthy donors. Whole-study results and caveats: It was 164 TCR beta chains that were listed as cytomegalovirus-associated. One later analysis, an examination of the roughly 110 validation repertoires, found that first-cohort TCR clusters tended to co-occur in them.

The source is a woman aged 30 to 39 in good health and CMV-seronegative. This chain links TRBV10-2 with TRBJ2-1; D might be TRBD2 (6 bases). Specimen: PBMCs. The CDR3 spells CASSGGTFEQFF. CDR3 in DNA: TGCGCCAGCAGTGGAGGGACTTTTGAGCAGTTCTTC.